This TCR beta chain stems from a study of blood T cell repertoires in COVID-19. On the study more broadly: Sources were T cells, B-cell-depleted T cells, or PBMCs; the material itself was cDNA or gDNA.

Seattle's cohort entered during active infection and was followed longitudinally. In the original workflow: For nucleated cells, counts were estimated from reference gene primer amplification. Libraries were prepared by immunoSEQ multiplex PCR; TCRdb keeps only in-frame clonotypes and omits some of them. Clone size and V and J calls were adopted from that table, with D and trimming inferred from the DNA. The sample lists about 48,000 clones; 80% to 90% were seen once. This sequence was found in an elderly woman with COVID-19, enrolled during active disease. Sample: peripheral blood.

This chain's CDR3 is CASKRDRGLETQYF. The DNA for the CDR3 is TGTGCCAGCAAACGGGACAGGGGGCTAGAGACCCAGTACTTC. The chain links TRBV2 to TRBJ2-5; TRBD1 agrees at 12 bases. J gave up 4 bases and V 7 bases, and 4 bases lay outside the gene matches. Germline V gene data show CDR1 as SNHLY and CDR2 as FYNNEI. The CDR3 loop spans 14 amino acids. The whole variable domain, filled in from reference TRBV2 and TRBJ2-5, reads EPEVTQTPSHQVTQMGQEVILRCVPISNHLYFYWYRQILGQKVEFLVSFYNNEISEKSEIFDDQFSVERPDGSNFTLKIRSTKLEDSAMYFCASKRDRGLETQYFGPGTRLLVL.